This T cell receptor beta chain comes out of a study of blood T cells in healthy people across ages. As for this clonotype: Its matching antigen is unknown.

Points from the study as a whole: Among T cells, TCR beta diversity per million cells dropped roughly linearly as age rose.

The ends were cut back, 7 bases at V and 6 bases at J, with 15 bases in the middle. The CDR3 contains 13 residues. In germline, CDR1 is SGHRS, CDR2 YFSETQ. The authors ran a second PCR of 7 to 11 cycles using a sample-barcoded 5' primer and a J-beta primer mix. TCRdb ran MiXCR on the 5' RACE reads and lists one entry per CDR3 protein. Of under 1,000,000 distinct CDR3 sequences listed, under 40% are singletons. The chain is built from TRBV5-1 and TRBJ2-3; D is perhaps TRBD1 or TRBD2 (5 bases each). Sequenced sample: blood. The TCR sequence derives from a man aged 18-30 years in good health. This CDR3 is CASRDGAADTQYF. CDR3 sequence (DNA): TGCGCCAGCCGGGACGGAGCAGCGGATACGCAGTATTTT.